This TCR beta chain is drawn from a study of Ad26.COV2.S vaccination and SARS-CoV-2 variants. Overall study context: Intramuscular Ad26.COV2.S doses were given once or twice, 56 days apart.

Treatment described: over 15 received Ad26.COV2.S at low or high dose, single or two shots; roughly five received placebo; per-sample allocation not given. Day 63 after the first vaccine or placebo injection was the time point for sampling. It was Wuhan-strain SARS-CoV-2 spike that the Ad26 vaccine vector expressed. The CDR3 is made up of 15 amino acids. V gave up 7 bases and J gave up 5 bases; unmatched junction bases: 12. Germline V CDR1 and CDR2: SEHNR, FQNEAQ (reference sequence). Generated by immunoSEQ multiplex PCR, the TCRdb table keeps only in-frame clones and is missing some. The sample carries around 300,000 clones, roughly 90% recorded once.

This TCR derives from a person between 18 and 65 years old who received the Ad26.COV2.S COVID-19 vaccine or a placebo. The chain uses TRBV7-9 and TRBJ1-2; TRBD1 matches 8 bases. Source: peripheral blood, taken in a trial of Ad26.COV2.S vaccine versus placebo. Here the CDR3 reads CASTPSGQAGYGYTF. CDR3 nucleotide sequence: TGTGCCAGCACACCCTCGGGACAGGCAGGTTATGGCTACACCTTC.